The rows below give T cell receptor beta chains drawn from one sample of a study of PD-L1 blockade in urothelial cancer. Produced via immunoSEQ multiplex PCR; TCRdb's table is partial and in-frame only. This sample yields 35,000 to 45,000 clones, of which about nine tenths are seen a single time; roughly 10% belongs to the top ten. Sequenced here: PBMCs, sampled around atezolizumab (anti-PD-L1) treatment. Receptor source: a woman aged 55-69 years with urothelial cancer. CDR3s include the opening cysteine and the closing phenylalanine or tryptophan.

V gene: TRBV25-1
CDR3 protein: CASSEASSYNEQFF

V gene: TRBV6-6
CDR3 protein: CASSSTGGYTDTQYF

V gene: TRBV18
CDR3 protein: CASSPGVTVAEAFF

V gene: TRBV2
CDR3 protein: CASSVWQAQYGYTF

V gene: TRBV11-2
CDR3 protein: CASSLFEAGAVGELFF

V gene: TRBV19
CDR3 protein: CASSISLWETQYF

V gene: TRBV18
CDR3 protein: CASSPTGPSTTDTQYF

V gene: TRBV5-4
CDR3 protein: CASSSRQGELGELFF

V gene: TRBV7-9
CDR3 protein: CASSTQRAPSTDTEAFF

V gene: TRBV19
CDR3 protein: CACSGSLSYEQYF

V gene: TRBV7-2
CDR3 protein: CASSTQGNYGYTF

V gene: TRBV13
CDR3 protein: CASSFGRTYLNTEAFF

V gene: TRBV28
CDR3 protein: CASRPGLAVDTQYF

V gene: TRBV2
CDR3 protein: CASRGGGNQPQHF

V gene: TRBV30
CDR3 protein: CAWSPPTSVRFGNEQFF

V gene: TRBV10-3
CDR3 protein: CAIKGARGSYEQYF

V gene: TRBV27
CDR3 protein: CASSSGGPPYEQYF

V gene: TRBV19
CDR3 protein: CASSIGRDRALNQPQHF

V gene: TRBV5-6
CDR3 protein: CASTLWTGTEAFF

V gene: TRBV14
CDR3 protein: CASSQGPGQAFF

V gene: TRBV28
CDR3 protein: CASSPLGQGEKETQYF

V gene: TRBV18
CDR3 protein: CASSQGQVSTEAFF

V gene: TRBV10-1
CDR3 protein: CASSETGGYEQYF

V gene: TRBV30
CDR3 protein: CAWSVFGQTNEKLFF

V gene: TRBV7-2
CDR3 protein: CASSSKQGAGGYTF

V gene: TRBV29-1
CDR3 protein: CSVMDRGVEYEQYF

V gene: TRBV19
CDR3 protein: CASSIFAGAWEETQYF

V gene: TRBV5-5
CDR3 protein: CASSPAGGGGQPQHF

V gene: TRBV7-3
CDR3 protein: CASSLTGTGGTEAFF

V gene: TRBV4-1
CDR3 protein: CASRRQGTYEQYF

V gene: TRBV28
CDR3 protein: CASSYRDMGNQPQHF

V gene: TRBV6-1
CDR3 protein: CASARVKVGGGYTF

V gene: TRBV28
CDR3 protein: CASSLFWTSGSSLYNEQFF

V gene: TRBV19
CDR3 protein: CASSIGTGSSYEQYF

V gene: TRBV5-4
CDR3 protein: CASSLAGVGPLHF

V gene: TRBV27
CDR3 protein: CASSRQGYEQFF